The 23 T cell receptor beta chains given below trace back to one sample, sequenced in a study of shared clonotypes between healthy human individuals (dated by TCRdb to the early 2020s). The library was obtained by the immunoSEQ multiplex PCR assay. TCRdb retrieved this table from immuneACCESS and kept in-frame rearrangements only. Not all clones are present; in checked studies, unresolved V genes account for under half, and no reason is known for the remainder. The sample table shows around 2.5 million clones, and 93% are seen once. The top ten hold about 0.34% of the sample. Sequenced sample: naive CD4+ T cells from PBMCs. This sample's cell subset or site label indicates: CD45RA+ positively selected. The receptors stem from a man between 18 and 35 years old in good health. Some clones in this sample may be carry-over from other donors' samples.

The rearrangement uses TRBV15 and TRBJ2-7; the match to TRBD2 covers 16 bases. Germline-derived CDR1 and CDR2 are LNHNV and YYDKDF (reference sequence). This CDR3 is built from 17 residues. V lost 1 base and J lost 2; bases outside the gene matches: 2. CDR3 in amino acids: CATSRGGTSGRAYEQYF. The CDR3 DNA sequence: TGTGCCACCAGCAGAGGAGGGACTAGCGGGAGGGCCTACGAGCAGTACTTC.

J is TRBJ1-2 and V is TRBV9, with TRBD1 matching 7 bases. This CDR3 comprises 17 residues. V lost 2 bases, J lost 4 bases, and 14 bases stayed unmatched. Germline assignment: CDR1 SGDLS and CDR2 YYNGEE. The CDR3 here is CASSVRGGTGAPYGYTF. The CDR3 nucleotides are TGTGCCAGCAGCGTCCGAGGGGGAACAGGGGCCCCCTATGGCTACACCTTC.

The chain employs TRBV6-1 and TRBJ1-2; 7 bases are shared with TRBD1. The CDR3 is 15 residues long. V shed 7 bases and J 2 bases; nucleotides not matched to a gene: 10. Germline CDR1 reads MNHNS; CDR2 reads SASEGT. CDR3 in amino acids: CASNPTGRGNYGYTF. In nucleotides, the CDR3 is TGTGCCAGCAACCCGACAGGGAGAGGGAACTATGGCTACACCTTC.

The V and J genes are TRBV27 and TRBJ2-7; D is ambiguous. V lost 0 bases to trimming and J lost 6 bases, with 12 bases between them. CDR3 length: 14 residues. CDR1 and CDR2 from the germline V gene are MNHEY and SMNVEV (reference sequence). The CDR3 region is CASSLSYGLGEQYF. For the CDR3, the DNA is TGTGCCAGCAGTTTATCTTACGGGCTCGGCGAGCAGTACTTC.

The table lists this clone with a few counts. The chain uses TRBV2 and TRBJ1-3; D ambiguous. Trimming removed 3 bases at V and 2 bases at J, with 5 bases between. CDR1 SNHLY and CDR2 FYNNEI come from the germline V gene. The CDR3 has 13 amino acids. The CDR3: CASSDFPGNTIYF. The CDR3 DNA reads TGTGCCAGCAGTGATTTTCCTGGAAACACCATATATTTT.

This clone was observed a single time. This chain joins TRBV7-8 and TRBJ2-3; D unresolved. Germline loops: CDR1 SGHVS, CDR2 FQNEAQ. The CDR3 covers 16 residues. Trimming cost V 0 bases and J 3 bases, with 13 bases left between them. CDR3 residues: CASSLATYRSTDTQYF. As DNA, the CDR3 is TGTGCCAGCAGCTTAGCGACCTACCGTAGTACAGATACGCAGTATTTT.

Concerning this clone: A much larger clone differs by one base, so this may be a read error. The chain joins TRBV5-1 to TRBJ2-1; 7 bases agree with TRBD1. Trimming took 4 bases from V and 5 from J; bases not matched to a gene: 3. The V gene's germline CDR1 is SGHRS and CDR2 YFSETQ. The CDR3 sequence is 13 residues long. The CDR3 region has the DNA TGCGCCAGCAGCGTGGGACAGAACAATGAGCAGTTCTTC. It codes for CASSVGQNNEQFF.

The CDR3 DNA reads TGTGCCAGCAGCCTGCTATACAATGAGCAGTTCTTC. Its protein is CASSLLYNEQFF. The gene calls are TRBV5-8 and TRBJ2-1; D is uncertain. Germline V gene lookup returns CDR1 SGHTS and CDR2 YDEGEE. This CDR3 region has 12 residues. Trimming took off 4 bases at V and 4 bases at J, with 6 bases between the two ends.

Comment on this clone: The identical CDR3 is also encoded by other nucleotide sequences in the sample. The gene calls are TRBV5-4 and TRBJ1-3, with a possible D match to TRBD1 (5 bases). The germline V and J ends were trimmed by 4 bases and 7 bases, with 12 bases remaining between them. CDR1 SGHNT and CDR2 YYREEE come from the germline V gene (reference sequence). The CDR3 runs to 13 residues. In nucleotides, the CDR3 is TGTGCCAGCAGCCAAGACAGTGGGAACACCATATATTTT. Amino acids: CASSQDSGNTIYF. The whole variable domain, filled in from reference TRBV5-4 and TRBJ1-3, reads ETGVTQSPTHLIKTRGQQVTLRCSSQSGHNTVSWYQQALGQGPQFIFQYYREEENGRGNFPPRFSGLQFPNYSSELNVNALELDDSALYLCASSQDSGNTIYFGEGSWLTVV.

This clone appeared a single time. The V call is TRBV5-4, the J call TRBJ2-1; perhaps TRBD2 as D (6 bases). V was cut by 3 bases and J by 1 base, with 11 bases left in between. Germline lookup yields CDR1 SGHNT and CDR2 YYREEE (reference sequence). This CDR3 contains 15 residues. In DNA, the CDR3 is TGTGCCAGCAGCTCTGTCGGGAGATCCTACAATGAGCAGTTCTTC. Translating it yields CASSSVGRSYNEQFF.

The chain has TRBV2 and TRBJ2-1; TRBD1 matches at 7 bases. Per the germline V gene, CDR1 is SNHLY and CDR2 is FYNNEI. Trimming at V came to 6 bases and at J to 0 bases, leaving 5 bases not matched to a gene. The CDR3 totals 15 residues. The CDR3 DNA reads as TGTGCCAGCAGGTACTGGGACAGCTCCTACAATGAGCAGTTCTTC. It codes for CASRYWDSSYNEQFF.

The chain has TRBV5-6 and TRBJ2-1; D gene ambiguous. Germline values: CDR1 SGHDT, CDR2 YYEEEE. The CDR3 extends over 13 amino acids. Trimming cost V 4 bases and J 8 bases, with 13 bases left between them. The CDR3 sequence is CASSPGDIDEQFF. The CDR3 bases are TGTGCCAGCAGCCCTGGGGATATCGATGAGCAGTTCTTC.

The rearrangement uses TRBV19 and TRBJ2-5; 11 nucleotides match TRBD2. Germline V gene data show CDR1 as LNHDA and CDR2 as SQIVND (reference sequence). This CDR3 has 18 residues. V dropped 5 bases and J dropped 2; count of bases not matched to a gene: 13. The CDR3 region is CASSRLAGSDWRQETQYF. For the CDR3, the DNA is TGTGCCAGTAGTCGACTAGCGGGATCCGATTGGCGACAAGAGACCCAGTACTTC.

Turning to this clone: Within the sample, other DNA sequences also encode this same CDR3. V and J are TRBV2 and TRBJ2-6; D not certain. CDR3 size: 14 residues. The germline V gene encodes CDR1 SNHLY and CDR2 FYNNEI. The V end was cut by 3 bases, the J end by 2 bases, with 5 bases between. Written as DNA, the CDR3 is TGTGCCAGCAGTGAGAGCACTGGGGCCAACGTCCTGACTTTC. As protein: CASSESTGANVLTF. Using reference TRBV2 and TRBJ2-6 for the parts outside the CDR3, the full variable domain is EPEVTQTPSHQVTQMGQEVILRCVPISNHLYFYWYRQILGQKVEFLVSFYNNEISEKSEIFDDQFSVERPDGSNFTLKIRSTKLEDSAMYFCASSESTGANVLTFGAGSRLTVL.

The V call is TRBV5-1, the J call TRBJ2-6; a possible D gene is TRBD1 (6 bases). V lost 3 bases and J lost 0, with 16 bases in between. This CDR3 is 18 amino acids long. Germline-derived CDR1 and CDR2 are SGHRS and YFSETQ. The CDR3 nucleotides are TGCGCCAGCAGCTCTGGACAGTTCTTAAGCTCTGGGGCCAACGTCCTGACTTTC. It specifies CASSSGQFLSSGANVLTF.

The gene calls are TRBV6-1 and TRBJ2-1, with 10 nucleotides matching TRBD2. Germline lookup yields CDR1 MNHNS and CDR2 SASEGT. V shed 1 base, J shed 2 bases, and the junction held 11 bases outside the gene matches. The CDR3 totals 19 residues. CDR3 region: CASSEVKLAGGTTYNEQFF. As DNA, the CDR3 is TGTGCCAGCAGTGAAGTTAAGTTAGCGGGAGGAACAACCTACAATGAGCAGTTCTTC.

This clone showed up just once. The CDR3 sequence: CASSVRSYKGTNEKLFF. CDR3 bases: TGCGCCAGCAGCGTAAGATCGTACAAGGGAACTAATGAAAAACTGTTTTTT. The chain links TRBV4-1 to TRBJ1-4; D not resolved. The V end lost 5 bases, the J end lost 1 base, and 17 bases lay between the germline ends. Germline CDR1 reads MGHRA; CDR2 reads YSYEKL. The CDR3 has 17 residues.

The rearrangement joins TRBV27 to TRBJ2-3; 9 bases are shared with TRBD1. The germline V gene has CDR1 MNHEY and CDR2 SMNVEV (reference sequence). The CDR3 loop spans 16 amino acids. Unmatched junction bases numbered 7, after V lost 6 bases and J lost 0 bases. CDR3 protein: CASRSGQGVSTDTQYF. The CDR3 DNA follows: TGTGCCAGCAGGTCGGGACAGGGTGTCAGCACAGATACGCAGTATTTT.

The chain uses TRBV28 and TRBJ2-5; possible D gene TRBD2, 5 bases. CDR3 length: 19 amino acids. The V and J ends lost 2 bases and 4 bases respectively, with 26 bases between them. Germline CDR1 and CDR2: MDHEN and SYDVKM. DNA for the CDR3: TGTGCCAGCAGTTTAAGGTACGGTCGGACGGGGAGTAAAGGAGAGACCCAGTACTTC. Translating it yields CASSLRYGRTGSKGETQYF.

This clone was detected a few times. The gene calls are TRBV7-3 and TRBJ1-1; D is unresolved. The CDR3 totals 14 residues. V shed 5 bases and J shed 0 bases, with 10 bases lying between them. Germline V gene lookup returns CDR1 SGHTA and CDR2 FQGTGA. CDR3 amino acids: CASSALTLNTEAFF. The CDR3 nucleotides read TGTGCCAGCAGCGCCTTGACACTGAACACTGAAGCTTTCTTT.

V usage is TRBV5-6 and J usage is TRBJ1-1; the D is unclear. V shed 0 bases and J shed 1 base, with 4 bases lying between them. Germline V lookup: CDR1 SGHDT, CDR2 YYEEEE. This CDR3 has 13 amino acids. CDR3 region: CASSLAANTEAFF. CDR3 sequence (DNA): TGTGCCAGCAGCTTGGCAGCGAACACTGAAGCTTTCTTT.

The chain carries TRBV18 and TRBJ2-1; 9 nucleotides align to TRBD2. V dropped 2 bases and J dropped 7; count of bases not matched to a gene: 3. The CDR3 contains 14 residues. Germline V CDR1 and CDR2: KGHSH, LQKENI. The CDR3 protein is CASSPTRGGNEQFF. CDR3 DNA: TGTGCCAGCTCACCAACGCGGGGGGGGAATGAGCAGTTCTTC. Combining the CDR3 with reference TRBV18 and TRBJ2-1 gives the whole variable domain NAGVMQNPRHLVRRRGQEARLRCSPMKGHSHVYWYRQLPEEGLKFMVYLQKENIIDESGMPKERFSAEFPKEGPSILRIQQVVRGDSAAYFCASSPTRGGNEQFFGPGTRLTVL.

V gene TRBV6-1 combines with J gene TRBJ2-7, with TRBD2 as a possible D gene (6 bases). The CDR3 sequence is 14 residues long. Between the trimmed V and J ends, which lost 6 bases and 4 bases, there was a span of 16 bases. Germline CDR1 is MNHNS and CDR2 is SASEGT. CDR3 residues: CASRQPGSGYEQYF. The CDR3 DNA follows: TGTGCCAGCAGACAACCAGGCAGCGGGTACGAGCAGTACTTC.